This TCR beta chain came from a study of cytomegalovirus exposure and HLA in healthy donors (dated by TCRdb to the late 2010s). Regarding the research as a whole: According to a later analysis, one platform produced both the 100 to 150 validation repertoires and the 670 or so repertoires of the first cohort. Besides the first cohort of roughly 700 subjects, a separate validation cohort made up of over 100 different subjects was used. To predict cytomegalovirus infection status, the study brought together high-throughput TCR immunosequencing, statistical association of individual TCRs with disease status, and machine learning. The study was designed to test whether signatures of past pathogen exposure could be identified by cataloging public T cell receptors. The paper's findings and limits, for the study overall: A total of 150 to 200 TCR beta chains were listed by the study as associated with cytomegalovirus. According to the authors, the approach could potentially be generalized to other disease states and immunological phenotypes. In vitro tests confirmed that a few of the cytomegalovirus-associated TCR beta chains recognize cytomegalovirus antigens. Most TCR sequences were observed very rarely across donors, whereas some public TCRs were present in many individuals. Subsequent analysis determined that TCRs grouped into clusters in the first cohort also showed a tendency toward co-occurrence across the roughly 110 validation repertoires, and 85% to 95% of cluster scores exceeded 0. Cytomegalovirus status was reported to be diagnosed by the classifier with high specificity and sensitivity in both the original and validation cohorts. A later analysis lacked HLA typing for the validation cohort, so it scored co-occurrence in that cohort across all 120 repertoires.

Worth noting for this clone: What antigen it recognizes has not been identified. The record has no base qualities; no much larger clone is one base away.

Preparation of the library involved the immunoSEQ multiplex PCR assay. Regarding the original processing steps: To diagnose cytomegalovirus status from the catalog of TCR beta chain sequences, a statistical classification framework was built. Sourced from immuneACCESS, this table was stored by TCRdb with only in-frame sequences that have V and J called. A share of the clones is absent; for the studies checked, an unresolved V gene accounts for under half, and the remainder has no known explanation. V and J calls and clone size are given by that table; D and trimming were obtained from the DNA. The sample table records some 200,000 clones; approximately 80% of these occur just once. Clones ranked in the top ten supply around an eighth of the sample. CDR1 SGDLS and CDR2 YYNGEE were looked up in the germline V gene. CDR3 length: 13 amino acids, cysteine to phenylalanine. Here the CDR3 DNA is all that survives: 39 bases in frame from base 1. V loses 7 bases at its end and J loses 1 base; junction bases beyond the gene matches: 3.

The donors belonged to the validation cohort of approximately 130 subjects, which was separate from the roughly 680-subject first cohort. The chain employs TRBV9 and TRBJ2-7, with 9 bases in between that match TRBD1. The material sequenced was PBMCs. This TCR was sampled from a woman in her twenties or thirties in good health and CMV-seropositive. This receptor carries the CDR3 CASSGTGSYEQYF. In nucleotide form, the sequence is TGTGCCAGCTCCGGGACAGGGTCCTACGAGCAGTACTTC.